A single sample gave rise to the 28 T cell receptor beta chains below, sequenced in a study of T-cell memory formation after mild COVID-19. TCRdb re-called the 5' RACE reads with MiXCR, one entry per CDR3 protein. The sample carries about 130,000 distinct CDR3 sequences, approximately 15% recorded once. What was sequenced was PBMCs or a T cell subset sorted from them (not recorded which). Receptors were obtained from a man aged 18 to 35 who had mild COVID-19 (a few samples of this study predate the infection). Cell type and time point are not known.

The chain links TRBV5-6 to TRBJ2-5; 8 bases map to TRBD1. V dropped 3 bases and J dropped 4; count of bases not matched to a gene: 2. CDR3 length equals 13 residues. Per germline, CDR1 SGHDT and CDR2 YYEEEE. The CDR3 here is CASSWDRLETQYF. The CDR3 DNA is TGTGCCAGCAGCTGGGACAGGTTAGAGACCCAGTACTTC.

This chain connects TRBV20-1 to TRBJ2-1, with D perhaps given as TRBD1 or TRBD2 (5 bases each). The V gene's germline CDR1 is DFQATT and CDR2 SNEGSKA (reference sequence). The CDR3 is 13 residues long. Trimming stripped 8 bases from V and 6 bases from J, with 17 bases between. DNA for the CDR3: TGCAGTACAGAAGGACGGGGCCTCAATGAGCAGTTCTTC. Its translation: CSTEGRGLNEQFF.

This clonotype was detected many times. The chain employs TRBV7-9 and TRBJ2-2, with D hard to call. The germline V gene has CDR1 SEHNR and CDR2 FQNEAQ (reference sequence). V dropped 1 base and J dropped 4 bases, with 4 bases sitting between them. The CDR3 loop spans 13 amino acids. The CDR3 DNA reads TGTGCCAGCAGCTTAGATCGCACCGGGGAGCTGTTTTTT. Encoded protein: CASSLDRTGELFF.

This clonotype was recorded a few times. The V call is TRBV9, the J call TRBJ2-5; D is perhaps TRBD1 (6 bases). The CDR3 consists of 13 residues. The germline gives CDR1 SGDLS, CDR2 YYNGEE. V lost 2 bases to trimming and J lost 5 bases, with 10 bases between them. In nucleotides, the CDR3 is TGTGCCAGCAGCGTCCAGGGGATGGAGACCCAGTACTTC. It yields the protein CASSVQGMETQYF.

The chain couples TRBV7-9 to TRBJ1-1, with D tentatively TRBD1 (6 bases). This CDR3 spans 16 amino acids. In germline, CDR1 is SEHNR, CDR2 FQNEAQ (reference sequence). V was shortened by 6 bases and J by 1 base, with 18 bases between the two germline ends. CDR3 DNA: TGTGCCAGCAGACCGTCGGGGGCAGGGGCGAACACTGAAGCTTTCTTT. Residues: CASRPSGAGANTEAFF.

This clonotype appeared a few times. The CDR3 loop reads CSAERDRGNQPQHF. Here the CDR3 DNA reads TGCAGTGCTGAAAGAGACAGGGGGAATCAGCCCCAGCATTTT. The V gene is TRBV20-1, the J gene TRBJ1-5; TRBD1 aligns across 9 bases. The CDR3 covers 14 residues. Germline V lookup: CDR1 DFQATT, CDR2 SNEGSKA (reference sequence). Losses at the gene ends were 5 bases for V and 4 bases for J; bases not matched to a gene: 6.

The V gene is TRBV5-1, the J gene TRBJ1-2; 7 bases line up with TRBD1. After removal of 0 bases from V and 8 bases from J, the junction contained 4 bases not matched to a gene. Germline lookup yields CDR1 SGHRS and CDR2 YFSETQ. CDR3 length: 13 residues. The CDR3 loop is CASSLAQGEGYTF. In DNA, the CDR3 is TGCGCCAGCAGCTTGGCCCAGGGGGAAGGCTACACCTTC.

This clonotype appeared many times. This chain uses TRBV7-2 with TRBJ2-7; D unresolved. Germline lookup yields CDR1 SGHTA and CDR2 FQGNSA. V was clipped by 6 bases and J by 0 bases, with 12 bases between them. CDR3 length: 14 residues. CDR3 DNA: TGTGCCAGCAGTGCCCACAGCATCTCCTACGAGCAGTACGTC. Translated: CASSAHSISYEQYV.

This clonotype has a handful of counts. This rearrangement joins TRBV9 to TRBJ2-5; D is ambiguous. Per germline, CDR1 SGDLS and CDR2 YYNGEE. The CDR3 extends over 13 amino acids. V was cut by 0 bases and J by 4 bases, with 7 bases left in between. The CDR3 spells CASSVAVGETQYF. The CDR3 DNA follows: TGTGCCAGCAGCGTAGCTGTGGGAGAGACCCAGTACTTC.

This clonotype was observed many times. V is TRBV10-3 and J is TRBJ2-7; a weak D match, TRBD1 (6 bases). The CDR3 contains 12 residues. Germline-derived CDR1 and CDR2 are ENHRY and SYGVKD. Trimming removed 5 bases at V and 3 bases at J, with 8 bases between. CDR3 amino acids: CAISPTGYEQYV. The DNA of the CDR3 is TGTGCCATCAGTCCGACAGGCTACGAGCAGTACGTC.

This clonotype was detected only a few times. The chain uses TRBV7-2 and TRBJ2-3; 8 bases agree with TRBD2. V lost 5 bases, J lost 5 bases, and 18 bases stayed unmatched. The CDR3 extends over 18 amino acids. The germline CDR1 and CDR2 sequences are SGHTA and FQGNSA. The CDR3 reads CASSPNRPGLAPGDTQYF. The CDR3 DNA sequence: TGTGCCAGCAGCCCAAACCGCCCAGGACTAGCCCCTGGAGATACGCAGTATTTT. Filled out from reference TRBV7-2 and TRBJ2-3, the complete variable domain reads GAGVSQSPSNKVTEKGKDVELRCDPISGHTALYWYRQSLGQGLEFLIYFQGNSAPDKSGLPSDRFSAERTGGSVSTLTIQRTQQEDSAVYLCASSPNRPGLAPGDTQYFGPGTRLTVL.

This clonotype was recorded a few times. The rearrangement joins TRBV20-1 to TRBJ2-5; 8 bases are a match to TRBD1. Germline CDR1 and CDR2: DFQATT and SNEGSKA (reference sequence). The V segment lost 2 bases and the J segment 3 bases; nucleotides outside the gene matches: 11. CDR3 length: 16 residues. The CDR3 protein is CSARSLGTGWKETQYF. As DNA, the CDR3 is TGCAGTGCTAGATCTTTGGGGACAGGCTGGAAAGAGACCCAGTACTTC.

This clonotype came up many times. This chain uses TRBV7-2 with TRBJ2-1, with 8 positions matching TRBD2. CDR1 is SGHTA, CDR2 FQGNSA, per germline. The junction had 10 bases not matched to a gene; V was cut back by 8 bases and J by 4 bases. This CDR3 spans 15 amino acids. The CDR3 sequence: CASASGGAAYNEQFF. The CDR3 nucleotides read TGTGCCAGCGCTTCGGGGGGGGCGGCGTACAATGAGCAGTTCTTC.

In DNA, the CDR3 is TGTGCCAGCAGCTATGCTGGGAATCAGCCCCAGCATTTT. The encoded protein is CASSYAGNQPQHF. The chain couples TRBV7-9 to TRBJ1-5; D unresolved. CDR1 SEHNR and CDR2 FQNEAQ come from the germline V gene (reference sequence). The CDR3 runs to 13 residues. The V end lost 4 bases, the J end lost 4 bases, and 8 bases lay between the germline ends.

This chain joins TRBV6-5 and TRBJ1-6; no reliable D call. The CDR3 has 14 residues. V lost 2 bases to trimming and J lost 8 bases, with 10 bases between them. Looked up from germline, CDR1 is MNHEY and CDR2 is SVGAGI. The DNA for the CDR3 is TGTGCCAGCAGTTACCAGCCACAAGATTCACCCCTCCACTTT. Protein product: CASSYQPQDSPLHF.

This chain uses TRBV11-2 with TRBJ2-3, with a possible D match to TRBD1 (6 bases). The CDR3 extends over 16 amino acids. The germline CDR1 and CDR2 sequences are SGHAT and FQNNGV. V lost 1 base and J 4 bases, leaving 15 bases between the germline ends. The CDR3 loop reads CASSLGRHREADTQYF. Written as DNA, the CDR3 is TGTGCCAGCAGCTTAGGGCGGCACAGGGAAGCAGATACGCAGTATTTT. The full variable domain, rest sourced from reference TRBV11-2 and TRBJ2-3, is EAGVAQSPRYKIIEKRQSVAFWCNPISGHATLYWYQQILGQGPKLLIQFQNNGVVDDSQLPKDRFSAERLKGVDSTLKIQPAKLEDSAVYLCASSLGRHREADTQYFGPGTRLTVL.

V and J are TRBV12-3 or TRBV12-4 and TRBJ2-1; unclear D gene. The CDR3 length is 14 residues. V shed 2 bases and J shed 3 bases, with 8 bases lying between them. CDR3 nucleotide sequence: TGTGCCAGCAGTTTAAGAGCTATCTACAATGAGCAGTTCTTC. It is translated as CASSLRAIYNEQFF.

This clonotype was counted between two and nine times. The V call is TRBV7-3, the J call TRBJ2-2; D gene unclear. Germline lookup yields CDR1 SGHTA and CDR2 FQGTGA. V gave up 5 bases and J gave up 7 bases, with 11 bases separating them. This CDR3 spans 13 amino acids. CDR3 coding DNA: TGTGCCAGCAGCCTCGACTGGGGCGGGGAGCTGTTTTTT. Its translation is CASSLDWGGELFF.

The rearrangement joins TRBV6-5 to TRBJ1-1; D gene ambiguous. The V end lost 6 bases, the J end lost 3 bases, and 8 bases lay between the germline ends. This CDR3 contains 12 residues. From germline, CDR1 is MNHEY and CDR2 SVGAGI. The CDR3: CASSQMDTEAFF. CDR3 nucleotides: TGTGCCAGCAGCCAAATGGACACTGAAGCTTTCTTT.

This clonotype was seen a handful of times. The chain employs TRBV7-2 and TRBJ2-2; 10 positions agree with TRBD2. V shed 5 bases and J 1 base; nucleotides not matched to a gene: 1. The V gene's germline CDR1 is SGHTA and CDR2 FQGNSA. The CDR3 is 15 residues long. CDR3 coding DNA: TGTGCCAGCAGCGCTAGCGGGGGGAACACCGGGGAGCTGTTTTTT. This encodes CASSASGGNTGELFF.

V gene TRBV7-6 combines with J gene TRBJ2-7, with D possibly being TRBD1 or TRBD2 (5 bases each). The germline V gene has CDR1 SGHVS and CDR2 FNYEAQ. Deletions cut 5 bases from V and 1 base from J, with 15 bases between. The CDR3 length is 15 residues. The CDR3 spells CASSLSGQGSYEQYF. The CDR3 region has the DNA TGTGCCAGCAGCCTCTCGGGGCAGGGATCCTACGAGCAGTACTTC.

This clonotype was seen only a few times. The CDR3 reads CASSPPGALTEAFF. Here the CDR3 DNA reads TGTGCCAGCTCACCACCCGGGGCCCTCACTGAAGCTTTCTTT. This chain joins TRBV18 and TRBJ1-1; weak D call: TRBD1 (5 bases). V lost 0 bases and J lost 4, with 9 bases in between. Germline V gene lookup returns CDR1 KGHSH and CDR2 LQKENI. This CDR3 contains 14 residues.

The chain has TRBV4-3 and TRBJ2-2; 7 nucleotides line up with TRBD2. With V trimmed by 0 bases and J by 5 bases, 9 bases remained unmatched. Per germline, CDR1 LGHNA and CDR2 YSLEER. The CDR3 runs to 17 residues. The CDR3 bases are TGCGCCAGCAGCCAAGAGATGGGCAAGCGGGGAACCGGGGAGCTGTTTTTT. Translating gives CASSQEMGKRGTGELFF.

This clonotype has just a few counts. The chain employs TRBV5-4 and TRBJ2-3; no clear D gene. Trimming took off 0 bases at V and 4 bases at J, with 6 bases between the two ends. Germline V gene sequence: CDR1 SGHNT, CDR2 YYREEE (reference sequence). The CDR3 sequence is 13 residues long. In nucleotides, the CDR3 is TGTGCCAGCAGCTTGGGGTCGGCAGATACGCAGTATTTT. The encoded protein is CASSLGSADTQYF.

The rearrangement links TRBV5-1 to TRBJ2-1; weak D call: TRBD1 (6 bases). This CDR3 region has 13 residues. Germline values: CDR1 SGHRS, CDR2 YFSETQ. Deletions cut 5 bases from V and 8 bases from J, with 14 bases between. The CDR3 protein is CASSTEGGYEQFF. DNA for the CDR3: TGCGCCAGCAGTACCGAAGGGGGATATGAGCAGTTCTTC.

This clonotype was seen repeatedly, ten times or more. The J gene is TRBJ2-1, the V gene TRBV20-1; possibly TRBD1 for D (6 bases). CDR3 size: 14 residues. Trimming took off 6 bases at V and 5 bases at J, with 17 bases between the two ends. The germline gives CDR1 DFQATT, CDR2 SNEGSKA (reference sequence). The CDR3 sequence: CSADARRGNNEQFF. CDR3 nucleotides: TGCAGTGCCGATGCGCGCAGGGGCAACAATGAGCAGTTCTTC.

In its sample, this clonotype was seen a few times. The V gene is TRBV24-1, the J gene TRBJ2-3; tentative D call: TRBD2 (6 bases). V gave up 3 bases and J gave up 0 bases, with 12 bases separating them. Looked up from germline, CDR1 is KGHDR and CDR2 is SFDVKD. CDR3 length: 16 residues. Here the CDR3 reads CATSDVSGTSTDTQYF. Written as DNA, the CDR3 is TGTGCCACCAGTGATGTATCCGGGACTAGCACAGATACGCAGTATTTT.

This clonotype was counted only a few times. The chain joins TRBV7-2 to TRBJ2-1; TRBD2 aligns across 13 bases. Per the germline V gene, CDR1 is SGHTA and CDR2 is FQGNSA. The CDR3 is 16 residues long. V shed 0 bases and J 7 bases; nucleotides not matched to a gene: 3. The CDR3 spells CASSLALAGGQNEQFF. The CDR3 DNA sequence: TGTGCCAGCAGCTTAGCACTAGCGGGGGGGCAAAATGAGCAGTTCTTC. The full variable domain, rest sourced from reference TRBV7-2 and TRBJ2-1, is GAGVSQSPSNKVTEKGKDVELRCDPISGHTALYWYRQSLGQGLEFLIYFQGNSAPDKSGLPSDRFSAERTGGSVSTLTIQRTQQEDSAVYLCASSLALAGGQNEQFFGPGTRLTVL.